Each of the 6 T cell receptor beta chains below was sequenced from the same sample in a study of blood T cell repertoires in COVID-19. TCRdb's copy holds only in-frame clones and misses some; the assay was immunoSEQ multiplex PCR. The profile covers 210,000 or so clones, with around 81% appearing a single time and about 7.2% taken by the ten largest. Sequencing used PBMCs or T cells enriched from blood (not recorded which). The receptors originated from a woman aged 40 to 49 with acute COVID-19.

The chain joins TRBV3-1 (or the pseudogene TRBV3-2) to TRBJ1-4; D is possibly TRBD1 (6 bases). CDR1 is LGHDT, CDR2 YNNKEL, per germline (reference sequence). Trimming cost V 3 bases and J 7 bases, with 12 bases left between them. The CDR3 covers 14 residues. CDR3 loop: CASSQRQEGEKLFF. The CDR3, as DNA: TGTGCCAGCAGCCAGAGACAGGAAGGTGAAAAACTGTTTTTT.

The rearrangement uses TRBV5-1 and TRBJ1-1; D gene unclear. The germline gives CDR1 SGHRS, CDR2 YFSETQ. The germline V and J ends were trimmed by 0 bases and 1 base, with 10 bases remaining between them. The CDR3 extends over 15 amino acids. Written as DNA, the CDR3 is TGCGCCAGCAGCTTGGATCCGGGGAGGAACACTGAAGCTTTCTTT. This gives the protein CASSLDPGRNTEAFF.

The genes are TRBV7-2 and TRBJ2-2, with 8 positions matching TRBD1. This CDR3 spans 17 amino acids. After removal of 6 bases from V and 1 base from J, the junction contained 10 bases not matched to a gene. Germline assignment: CDR1 SGHTA and CDR2 FQGNSA. This CDR3 is CASRSKIGQGNTGELFF. The CDR3 DNA is TGTGCCAGCAGGTCCAAGATAGGACAGGGGAACACCGGGGAGCTGTTTTTT.

The chain combines TRBV12-2 with TRBJ2-5; the table names TRBD2, a call not compared with the DNA. TRBV12-2 is flagged as a pseudogene. The CDR3 is 11 amino acids. This chain's CDR3 is CASRREGTQYF. CDR3 DNA sequence: TGTGCAAGTCGCCGCGAGGGGACCCAGTACTTC.

The chain carries TRBV21-1 and TRBJ2-1; the tabulated D call, TRBD1, remains unverified against the DNA. TRBV21-1 is shown as a pseudogene. The CDR3 sequence is 14 residues long. DNA of the CDR3: TGTGCCAGCAGCAAAGACAGGGCCTACAATGAGCAGTTCTTC. It specifies CASSKDRAYNEQFF.

This clone has a single count. The genes are TRBV19 and TRBJ2-3, with D perhaps TRBD2 (5 bases). V shed 4 bases and J shed 8 bases, with 16 bases lying between them. This CDR3 is built from 14 residues. Germline V lookup: CDR1 LNHDA, CDR2 SQIVND (reference sequence). CDR3 sequence reads: CASSRTGDLPTQYF. CDR3 in DNA: TGTGCCAGTAGTAGGACTGGGGATCTCCCTACGCAGTATTTT. Drawing the rest from reference TRBV19 and TRBJ2-3, the complete variable domain is DGGITQSPKYLFRKEGQNVTLSCEQNLNHDAMYWYRQDPGQGLRLIYYSQIVNDFQKGDIAEGYSVSREKKESFPLTVTSAQKNPTAFYLCASSRTGDLPTQYFGPGTRLTVL.